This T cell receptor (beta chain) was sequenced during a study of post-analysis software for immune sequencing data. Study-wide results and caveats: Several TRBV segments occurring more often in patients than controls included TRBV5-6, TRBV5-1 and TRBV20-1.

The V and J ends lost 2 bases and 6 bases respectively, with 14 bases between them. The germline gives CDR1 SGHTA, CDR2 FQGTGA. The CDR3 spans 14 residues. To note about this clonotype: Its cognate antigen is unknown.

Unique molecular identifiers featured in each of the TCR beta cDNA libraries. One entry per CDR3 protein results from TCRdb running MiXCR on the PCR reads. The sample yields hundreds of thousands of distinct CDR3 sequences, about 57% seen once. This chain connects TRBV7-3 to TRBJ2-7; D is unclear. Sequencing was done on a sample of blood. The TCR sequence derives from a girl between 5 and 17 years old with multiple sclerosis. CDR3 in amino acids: CASSLRQNPREQYF. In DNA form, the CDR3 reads TGTGCCAGCAGCTTACGGCAGAATCCTCGCGAGCAGTACTTC. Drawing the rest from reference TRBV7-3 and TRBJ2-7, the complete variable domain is GAGVSQTPSNKVTEKGKYVELRCDPISGHTALYWYRQSLGQGPEFLIYFQGTGAADDSGLPNDRFFAVRPEGSVSTLKIQRTERGDSAVYLCASSLRQNPREQYFGPGTRLTVT.